The rows below give T cell receptor beta chains drawn from one sample of a study of blood T cell repertoires in COVID-19. Profiled with immunoSEQ multiplex PCR; TCRdb holds only in-frame clones, not every one. The sample lists over 110,000 clones, approximately 88% seen once, with roughly 28% in the top ten. The sequenced sample consisted of peripheral blood. These receptors were collected from a human donor in a cohort sampled during active COVID-19. Both conserved end residues are part of each CDR3. A D gene is named only where the DNA matches it firmly. Clone size is not always given. Where it is, it says once, few, many or a class for expanded clones.

v_call: TRBV6-2/TRBV6-3; clone_size: -; d_call: -; j_call: TRBJ2-1; cdr3_nt: TGTGCCAGCAGTTACGCCGGGGGTAGCTCCTACAATGAGCAGTTCTTC; cdr3_aa: CASSYAGGSSYNEQFF
v_call: TRBV2; clone_size: -; d_call: -; j_call: TRBJ2-2; cdr3_nt: TGTGCCAGCAGTGTAGAGGTTGCGAACACCGGGGAGCTGTTTTTT; cdr3_aa: CASSVEVANTGELFF
v_call: TRBV5-4; clone_size: -; d_call: TRBD2; j_call: TRBJ2-3; cdr3_nt: TGTGCCAGCAGCTTGGCCGTCCGGGGGGTCACAGATACGCAGTATTTT; cdr3_aa: CASSLAVRGVTDTQYF
v_call: TRBV12-3/TRBV12-4; clone_size: -; d_call: -; j_call: TRBJ2-7; cdr3_nt: TGTGCCAGCAGTTTAGAGACTCGGCAGTACTTC; cdr3_aa: CASSLETRQYF
v_call: TRBV7-8; clone_size: -; d_call: -; j_call: TRBJ2-5; cdr3_nt: TGTGCCAGCAGTGCGGGGACTTTCCGTCAAGAGACCCAGTACTTC; cdr3_aa: CASSAGTFRQETQYF
v_call: TRBV9; clone_size: -; d_call: TRBD1; j_call: TRBJ2-2; cdr3_nt: TGTGCCAGCAGCCCTGGACAGGGGGCTCCCGGGGAGCTGTTTTTT; cdr3_aa: CASSPGQGAPGELFF
v_call: TRBV4-2; clone_size: few; d_call: -; j_call: TRBJ1-5; cdr3_nt: TGTGCCAGCAGCCAGGCTGGGGGGGGCAGTCAGCCCCAGCATTTT; cdr3_aa: CASSQAGGGSQPQHF
v_call: TRBV29-1; clone_size: -; d_call: -; j_call: TRBJ2-5; cdr3_nt: TGCAGCGTTGGTTCATACCGGGAGACCCAGTACTTC; cdr3_aa: CSVGSYRETQYF
v_call: TRBV6-6; clone_size: -; d_call: -; j_call: TRBJ1-5; cdr3_nt: TGTGCCAGCAGTTACTCGCGTGGAGAAATCCAGCCCCAGCATTTT; cdr3_aa: CASSYSRGEIQPQHF
v_call: TRBV7-3; clone_size: -; d_call: -; j_call: TRBJ2-1; cdr3_nt: TGTGCCAGCAGCTTTGGTGGGGGCGCTTACAATGAGCAGTTCTTC; cdr3_aa: CASSFGGGAYNEQFF
v_call: TRBV14; clone_size: -; d_call: -; j_call: TRBJ1-2; cdr3_nt: TGTGCCAGCAGCCTGACAGGCAGCTATGGCTACACCTTC; cdr3_aa: CASSLTGSYGYTF
v_call: TRBV5-4; clone_size: -; d_call: -; j_call: TRBJ1-1; cdr3_nt: TGTGCCAGCAGCTTAACAGGTGGTCCTGAAGCTTTCTTT; cdr3_aa: CASSLTGGPEAFF
v_call: TRBV19; clone_size: -; d_call: -; j_call: TRBJ1-1; cdr3_nt: TGTGCCAGTAGTAGGGGGCAGGCGAACACTGAAGCTTTCTTT; cdr3_aa: CASSRGQANTEAFF
v_call: TRBV6-5; clone_size: -; d_call: TRBD1; j_call: TRBJ2-1; cdr3_nt: TGTGCCAGCAGACTCATTCCGACAGGGAGCAATGAGCAGTTCTTC; cdr3_aa: CASRLIPTGSNEQFF
v_call: TRBV5-4; clone_size: -; d_call: -; j_call: TRBJ1-3; cdr3_nt: TGTGCCAGCACAAGCCCCGACTCTGGAAACACCATATATTTT; cdr3_aa: CASTSPDSGNTIYF
v_call: TRBV19; clone_size: -; d_call: -; j_call: TRBJ1-5; cdr3_nt: TGTGCCAGTAGTAAAGGGGATAGCAATCAGCCCCAGCATTTT; cdr3_aa: CASSKGDSNQPQHF
v_call: TRBV28; clone_size: few; d_call: TRBD1; j_call: TRBJ2-1; cdr3_nt: TGTGCCAGCAGTTTCATACAGGGGGGCAATGAGCAGTTCTTC; cdr3_aa: CASSFIQGGNEQFF
v_call: TRBV9; clone_size: -; d_call: TRBD2; j_call: TRBJ2-5; cdr3_nt: TGTGCCAGCAGCCCAGCGGGGGGGCTTCAAGAGACCCAGTACTTC; cdr3_aa: CASSPAGGLQETQYF
v_call: TRBV30; clone_size: -; d_call: -; j_call: TRBJ1-3; cdr3_nt: TGTGCCTGGAGTGTAGGGGGCACCATATATTTT; cdr3_aa: CAWSVGGTIYF